This TCR beta chain was profiled in a study of cytomegalovirus exposure and HLA in healthy donors. Study results and caveats: Altogether, 160 or so TCR beta chains were recorded as cytomegalovirus-associated. Some V segments (TRBV6-2 and TRBV6-3 among them) were excluded as indistinguishable. Later genetic work tied a missense DCLRE1C variant to beta-chain V and J trimming.

V lost 4 bases, J lost 4 bases, and 16 bases stayed unmatched. Germline CDR1 SGHAT, CDR2 FQNNGV. The CDR3 totals 19 residues. This clone has a single count. No antigen is known for it. Use of 60 Vbeta and 13 Jbeta primers characterized the PCR. Some clones are missing from TCRdb's copy, which holds only in-frame ones; the method was immunoSEQ multiplex PCR. The sample shows roughly 250,000 clones, roughly 80% of them seen only once. Sequencing input: PBMCs. The clonotype originates from a girl aged 2-9 years in good health and CMV-seronegative. This chain links TRBV11-2 with TRBJ2-1, with TRBD2 identical over 10 bases. The CDR3: CASSSQSRTSGVNYNEQFF. The DNA for the CDR3 is TGTGCCAGCAGCTCGCAGAGTCGGACTAGCGGAGTCAATTACAATGAGCAGTTCTTC.